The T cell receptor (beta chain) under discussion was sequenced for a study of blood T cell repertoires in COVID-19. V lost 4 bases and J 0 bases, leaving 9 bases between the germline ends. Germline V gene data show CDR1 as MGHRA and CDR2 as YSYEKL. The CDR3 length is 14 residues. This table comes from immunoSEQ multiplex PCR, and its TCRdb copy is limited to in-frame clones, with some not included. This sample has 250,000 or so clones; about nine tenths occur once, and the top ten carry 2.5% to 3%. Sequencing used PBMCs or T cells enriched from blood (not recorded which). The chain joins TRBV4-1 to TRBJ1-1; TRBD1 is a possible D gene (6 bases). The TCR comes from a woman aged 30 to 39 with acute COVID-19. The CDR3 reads CASSPGELNTEAFF. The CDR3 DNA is TGCGCCAGCAGCCCAGGGGAGTTGAACACTGAAGCTTTCTTT.